The sequence of this TCR beta chain was determined in a study of Graves' ophthalmopathy and Graves' hyperthyroidism. V lost 2 bases and J 2 bases, leaving 10 bases between the germline ends. The CDR3 loop spans 14 amino acids. CDR1 is MDHEN, CDR2 SYDVKM, per germline. The authors amplified TCR beta CDR3 regions, and they did so from RNA transcripts for repertoire sequencing. In the first round, RT-PCR was carried out with HTBI primers, and a multiplex PCR formed the second round. Each CDR3 protein is one row after TCRdb ran MiXCR on the multiplex PCR reads. The sample lists about 370,000 distinct CDR3 sequences, approximately 17% occurring once. Findings and caveats of the study: Ophthalmopathy progression prediction by the model yielded a sensitivity of 70.59% and a specificity of roughly 74%.

Details on this clonotype: Antigen: not known.

Clinical symptoms, serum thyroxine, TRAb, thyroid ultrasound and orbital computed tomography were relied on for diagnosis. PBMCs were isolated from a roughly 9.3 ml sample of fresh peripheral blood. Sequenced sample: peripheral blood. V is TRBV28 and J is TRBJ2-7, with D tentatively TRBD1 or TRBD2 (5 bases each). The clonotype comes from an adult woman with stable Graves' hyperthyroidism. CDR3 amino acids: CASSLTGPAYEQYF. For the CDR3, the DNA is TGTGCCAGCAGTTTAACGGGGCCCGCCTACGAGCAGTACTTC.